The T cell receptor beta chain described here comes from a study of T cell responses to AZD1222 COVID-19 vaccine. V dropped 3 bases and J dropped 7; count of bases not matched to a gene: 9. This CDR3 has 16 amino acids. Germline values: CDR1 SGHNT, CDR2 YYREEE (reference sequence). The table came from immunoSEQ multiplex PCR; TCRdb's copy has only in-frame clones and leaves some out. The data hold about 140,000 clones, with roughly nine tenths observed a single time. This TCR was recovered from an adult in good health. The source was peripheral blood, collected on day 0 of AZD1222 vaccination. This chain connects TRBV5-4 to TRBJ2-1, with 11 bases matching TRBD2. The CDR3 nucleotides are TGTGCCAGCAGCTCGGTTAGCGGGAGGGCGTTGAATGAGCAGTTCTTC. Its translation is CASSSVSGRALNEQFF.